The 15 T cell receptor beta chains in this list originate from one sample, sequenced in a study of neurological immune-mediated disorders. A single record per CDR3 protein comes from TCRdb applying MiXCR to the 5' RACE reads. The table includes about 58,000 distinct CDR3 sequences, 2% to 2.5% detected once. The sequencing sample was made of PBMCs. These receptors all stem from a man aged 50 to 59 with multiple sclerosis.

This clonotype showed up many times. The chain carries TRBV15 and TRBJ2-1; D is ambiguous. Trimming took off 4 bases at V and 7 bases at J, with 14 bases between the two ends. Germline lookup yields CDR1 LNHNV and CDR2 YYDKDF (reference sequence). This CDR3 is built from 14 residues. The CDR3 coding sequence is TGTGCCACCAGCACCCGTACGGTCATAAATGAGCAGTTCTTC. It specifies CATSTRTVINEQFF.

This clonotype appeared a few times. The junction does not match germline at one end; this may be a read error. The V gene is TRBV5-6, the J gene TRBJ1-1; D remains ambiguous. The CDR3 is 14 amino acids. Germline-derived CDR1 and CDR2 are SGHDT and YYEEEE. The CDR3 spells CASSLAGLNTEALF. CDR3 DNA sequence: TGTGCCAGCAGCTTGGCCGGGTTGAACACTGAAGCTCTCTTT.

This clonotype is medium-sized in the sample. The chain joins TRBV20-1 to TRBJ2-1, with D perhaps TRBD1 or TRBD2 (6 bases each). CDR1 and CDR2 from the germline V gene are DFQATT and SNEGSKA (reference sequence). V lost 0 bases, J lost 6 bases, and 15 bases lay in between. This CDR3 is 15 amino acids long. Here the CDR3 DNA reads TGCAGTGCTAGAGAGGAGGGGGTAATTGTCAATGAGCAGTTCTTC. Amino acids: CSAREEGVIVNEQFF.

The table lists this clonotype with many counts. The J gene is TRBJ2-7, the V gene TRBV9; 7 positions match TRBD2. Trimming at V came to 1 base and at J to 3 bases, leaving 7 bases not matched to a gene. The CDR3 is 15 amino acids. The germline V gene has CDR1 SGDLS and CDR2 YYNGEE. For the CDR3, the DNA is TGTGCCAGCAGCGTATCCGGGGGGTCTATCTACGAGCAGTACTTC. It is translated as CASSVSGGSIYEQYF.

This clonotype has at least ten counts. The rearrangement joins TRBV29-1 to TRBJ1-1, with D possibly being TRBD1 (5 bases). Germline lookup yields CDR1 SQVTM and CDR2 ANQGSEA. Trimming shortened V by 6 bases and J by 1 base, and 12 bases separated the two germline ends. This CDR3 spans 13 amino acids. The CDR3 coding sequence is TGCAGCGTGGCCGGGACCCAGAACACTGAAGCTTTCTTT. Its translation is CSVAGTQNTEAFF.

This clonotype was recorded at least ten times. This chain joins TRBV20-1 and TRBJ2-3; 12 bases fit TRBD2. The CDR3 runs 16 residues. After removal of 5 bases from V and 2 bases from J, the junction contained 8 bases not matched to a gene. CDR1 and CDR2 from the germline V gene are DFQATT and SNEGSKA (reference sequence). The CDR3 DNA reads TGCAGTGCTCTCACCAGGACTAGCGGGGCCACAGATACGCAGTATTTT. This sequence encodes CSALTRTSGATDTQYF.

The sample holds many counts of this clonotype. This chain connects TRBV7-9 to TRBJ2-7; D is uncertain. Germline V gene data show CDR1 as SEHNR and CDR2 as FQNEAQ (reference sequence). V dropped 3 bases and J dropped 1 base, with 7 bases sitting between them. CDR3 length equals 13 residues. The CDR3 DNA is TGTGCCAGCAGCTTCCCAGATTCCTACGAGCAGTACTTC. This translates into CASSFPDSYEQYF.

The table lists this clonotype with many counts. This rearrangement joins TRBV9 to TRBJ1-2; the D gene is possibly TRBD1 (5 bases). This CDR3 has 14 amino acids. Germline CDR1 and CDR2: SGDLS and YYNGEE. V was shortened by 4 bases and J by 3 bases, with 13 bases between the two germline ends. The CDR3 region is CASSSFPGDYGYTF. CDR3 sequence (DNA): TGTGCCAGCAGCTCCTTTCCGGGGGACTATGGCTACACCTTC.

In this sample, this clonotype turned up many times. The rearrangement links TRBV25-1 to TRBJ2-1; D is perhaps TRBD1 or TRBD2 (5 bases each). Trimming pared 6 bases from V and 4 bases from J, leaving 19 bases between. The CDR3 has 16 residues. CDR1 and CDR2 (germline): MGHDK, SYGVNS. The CDR3 here is CASSPWDGAEYNEQFF. In DNA, the CDR3 is TGTGCCAGCAGCCCCTGGGACGGGGCGGAATACAATGAGCAGTTCTTC. Full variable domain (outside the CDR3, taken from reference TRBV25-1 and TRBJ2-1): EADIYQTPRYLVIGTGKKITLECSQTMGHDKMYWYQQDPGMELHLIHYSYGVNSTEKGDLSSESTVSRIRTEHFPLTLESARPSHTSQYLCASSPWDGAEYNEQFFGPGTRLTVL.

This clonotype has more than one count but fewer than ten. This could be a read error, since a much larger clone is one nucleotide away. The gene calls are TRBV20-1 and TRBJ2-5, with TRBD1 as a possible D gene (5 bases). Germline CDR1 and CDR2: DFQATT and SNEGSKA (reference sequence). This CDR3 contains 13 residues. The CDR3 DNA reads as TGCAGTGCCGTAGGGGAATCCCAAGAGAACCAGTACTTC. Residues: CSAVGESQENQYF.

The table lists this clonotype with many counts. The chain has TRBV7-9 and TRBJ1-6; unclear D gene. The length of the CDR3 is 14 residues. Germline values: CDR1 SEHNR, CDR2 FQNEAQ (reference sequence). Trimming left V 1 base short and J 8 bases short, with 9 bases between. The chain's CDR3 is CASSLEPKDSPLHF. In DNA, the CDR3 is TGTGCCAGCAGCTTAGAGCCCAAGGATTCACCCCTCCACTTT.

This clonotype has at least ten counts. V and J are TRBV20-1 and TRBJ1-5, with 8 bases lining up with TRBD1. The V segment lost 2 bases and the J segment 5 bases; nucleotides outside the gene matches: 8. This CDR3 is 15 amino acids long. From germline, CDR1 is DFQATT and CDR2 SNEGSKA (reference sequence). Here the CDR3 reads CSARRGQGGYQPQHF. Here the CDR3 DNA reads TGCAGTGCTAGACGAGGACAGGGAGGCTATCAGCCCCAGCATTTT.

This clonotype was seen many times. The CDR3 reads CASRLGGVSGANVLTF. CDR3 in DNA: TGTGCCAGCAGACTCGGGGGAGTCTCTGGGGCCAACGTCCTGACTTTC. The J gene is TRBJ2-6, the V gene TRBV6-5; D is perhaps TRBD2 (6 bases). Germline V lookup: CDR1 MNHEY, CDR2 SVGAGI. This CDR3 comprises 16 residues. Trimming took off 6 bases at V and 0 bases at J, with 12 bases between the two ends.

This clonotype has at least ten counts. The rearrangement uses TRBV12-3 or TRBV12-4 and TRBJ1-5; no firm D call. V gave up 5 bases and J gave up 3 bases, with 8 bases separating them. The CDR3 is 13 residues long. The CDR3 nucleotides read TGTGCCAGCAGTCTCGGGGACAATCAGCCCCAGCATTTT. Protein product: CASSLGDNQPQHF.

In its sample, this clonotype was seen many times. The chain has TRBV5-1 and TRBJ2-7; 8 positions agree with TRBD2. The V gene's germline CDR1 is SGHRS and CDR2 YFSETQ. Trimming took 3 bases from V and 3 from J; bases not matched to a gene: 5. CDR3 length: 14 amino acids. CDR3 region: CASSYSGVGYEQYF. Here the CDR3 DNA reads TGCGCCAGCAGCTATAGCGGGGTTGGCTACGAGCAGTACTTC.